The T cell receptor beta chain under discussion was sequenced for a study of shared clonotypes between healthy human individuals. Study-level information: The study used three CD4 naive, three CD4 memory, two CD8 naive and one CD8 memory plate per donor. Whole-study results and caveats: Larger estimated richness was generally recorded for naive subsets relative to memory subsets. Generation probabilities of non-shared clonotypes were lower (relative to those shared by all four donors).

Original processing methods: From ImmunoSEQ came sequences covering only the junction and carrying no quality scores, so filtering differed. The repertoire was sequenced with immunoSEQ multiplex PCR; TCRdb's copy has only in-frame clones and lacks some. V and J calls and clone size are copied from that table; D and trimming were computed from the DNA. The sample lists fewer than 2.5 million clones; more than 85% were seen once. On this clone: Its specificity is not known.

The CDR3 contains 15 residues. Deletions cut 2 bases from V and 1 base from J, with 12 bases between. Germline assignment: CDR1 MNHEY and CDR2 SMNVEV (reference sequence). The sequencing sample was made of naive CD4+ T cells from PBMCs. Subset denoted: CD45RA+ positively selected. The chain uses TRBV27 and TRBJ2-7, with no clear D. The sequence came from a man in his late teens or twenties in good health. Some clones in this sample may be carry-over from other donors' samples. For the CDR3, the DNA is TGTGCCAGCAGTTTAGCTCAGAGTGGATCCTACGAGCAGTACTTC. Protein: CASSLAQSGSYEQYF.